The rows below give T cell receptor beta chains drawn from one sample of a study of T cell changes during pregnancy in multiple sclerosis. TCRdb's table, derived via immunoSEQ multiplex PCR, lists solely in-frame clones and lacks some. In the table there are over 70,000 clones, around 94% of which are singletons. Sequenced here: peripheral blood, sampled in the third trimester of pregnancy. The receptors derive from a female donor with multiple sclerosis, enrolled in a pregnancy study. The CDR3 runs from the conserved cysteine through the conserved F or W. A D gene is named only where the DNA matches it firmly. Size tells how often a clone was seen (once, few, many) or the class of an expanded clone, and some rows leave it out.

size	J	V	D	CDR3	DNA
NA	TRBJ2-7	TRBV21-1	NA	CASSKEGHRGHEQYF	TGTGCCAGCAGCAAAGAGGGCCACCGAGGGCACGAGCAGTACTTC
NA	TRBJ2-3	TRBV27	NA	CASSFFGPLTGPTDTQYF	TGTGCCAGCAGTTTTTTTGGCCCCCTGACTGGCCCCACAGATACGCAGTATTTT
NA	TRBJ2-3	TRBV11-2	NA	CASSLEVGLARSTDTQYF	TGTGCCAGCAGCTTAGAGGTTGGGCTAGCGCGGAGCACAGATACGCAGTATTTT
NA	TRBJ2-7	TRBV4-2	TRBD2	CASSQGGLAGEEQYF	TGTGCCAGCAGCCAGGGGGGACTAGCGGGAGAGGAGCAGTACTTC
NA	TRBJ2-7	TRBV20-1	NA	CSARGPPYF	TGCAGTGCTAGAGGGCCGCCCTACTTC
NA	TRBJ2-1	TRBV15	TRBD1	CATSSGTGYNEQFF	TGTGCCACCAGCAGCGGGACAGGCTACAATGAGCAGTTCTTC
NA	TRBJ1-1	TRBV12-5	NA	CASGLAAGRTEAFF	TGTGCTAGTGGTTTGGCGGCGGGCCGTACTGAAGCTTTCTTT
NA	TRBJ2-7	TRBV25-1	NA	CASSQTGASYEQYF	TGTGCCAGCAGCCAGACAGGAGCTTCCTACGAGCAGTACTTC
NA	TRBJ1-1	TRBV4-3	NA	CASSQDLLTENTEAFF	TGCGCCAGCAGCCAAGATCTCCTGACAGAGAACACTGAAGCTTTCTTT
NA	TRBJ2-2	TRBV25-1	NA	CASSPKGGNTGELFF	TGTGCCAGCAGTCCCAAAGGGGGGAACACCGGGGAGCTGTTTTTT
once	TRBJ1-1	TRBV7-2	NA	CASRGQLNTEAFF	TGTGCCAGCAGAGGACAGCTGAACACTGAAGCTTTCTTT
NA	TRBJ1-1	TRBV18	TRBD1	CASSPRDSEAFF	TGTGCCAGCTCACCTAGGGACAGTGAAGCTTTCTTT
NA	TRBJ2-7	TRBV19	TRBD2	CASSLTSGLYEQYF	TGTGCCAGTAGCCTGACTAGCGGTCTCTACGAGCAGTACTTC